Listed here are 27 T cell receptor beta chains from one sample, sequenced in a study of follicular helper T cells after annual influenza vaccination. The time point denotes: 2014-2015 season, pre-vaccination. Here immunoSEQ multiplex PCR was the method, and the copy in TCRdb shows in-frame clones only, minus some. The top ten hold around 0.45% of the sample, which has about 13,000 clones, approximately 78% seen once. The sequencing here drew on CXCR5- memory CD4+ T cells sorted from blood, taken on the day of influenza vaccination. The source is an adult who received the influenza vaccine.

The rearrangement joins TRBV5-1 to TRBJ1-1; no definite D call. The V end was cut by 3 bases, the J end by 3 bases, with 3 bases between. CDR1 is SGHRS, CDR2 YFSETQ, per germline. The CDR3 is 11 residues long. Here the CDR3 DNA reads TGCGCCAGCAGCTCGTACACTGAAGCTTTCTTT. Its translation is CASSSYTEAFF.

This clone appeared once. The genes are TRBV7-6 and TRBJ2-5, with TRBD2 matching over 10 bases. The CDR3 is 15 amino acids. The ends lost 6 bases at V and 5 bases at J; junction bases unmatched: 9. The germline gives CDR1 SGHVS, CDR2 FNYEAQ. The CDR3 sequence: CASRRSGGAGETQYF. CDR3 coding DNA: TGTGCCAGCAGACGGAGCGGGGGGGCCGGGGAGACCCAGTACTTC.

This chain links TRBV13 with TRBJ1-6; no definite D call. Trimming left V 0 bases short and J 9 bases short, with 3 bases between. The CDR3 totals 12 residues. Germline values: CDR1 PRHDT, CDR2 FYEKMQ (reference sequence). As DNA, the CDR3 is TGTGCCAGCAGCTTAGGGATTTCACCCCTCCACTTT. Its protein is CASSLGISPLHF.

The CDR3 region has the DNA TGTGCCAGCAGCCAAGATCGGGGACTAGCGGGGATTATACTACAAGAGACCCAGTACTTC. Its translation: CASSQDRGLAGIILQETQYF. This chain uses TRBV14 with TRBJ2-5; 13 bases align to TRBD2. Germline V gene sequence: CDR1 SGHDN, CDR2 FVKESK. With 0 bases clipped from V and 2 bases from J, the junction kept 12 bases outside the gene matches. This CDR3 region has 20 residues.

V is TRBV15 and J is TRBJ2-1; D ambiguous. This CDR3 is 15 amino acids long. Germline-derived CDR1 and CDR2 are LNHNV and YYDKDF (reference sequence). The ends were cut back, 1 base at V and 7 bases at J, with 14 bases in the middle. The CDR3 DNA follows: TGTGCCACCAGCAGAGTTTTGCTAGGGTTAAATGAGCAGTTCTTC. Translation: CATSRVLLGLNEQFF.

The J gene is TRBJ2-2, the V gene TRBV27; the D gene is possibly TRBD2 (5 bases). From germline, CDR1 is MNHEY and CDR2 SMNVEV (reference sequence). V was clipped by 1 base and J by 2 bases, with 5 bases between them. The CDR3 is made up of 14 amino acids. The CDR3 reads CASSLWTNTGELFF. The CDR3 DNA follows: TGTGCCAGCAGTTTATGGACTAACACCGGGGAGCTGTTTTTT.

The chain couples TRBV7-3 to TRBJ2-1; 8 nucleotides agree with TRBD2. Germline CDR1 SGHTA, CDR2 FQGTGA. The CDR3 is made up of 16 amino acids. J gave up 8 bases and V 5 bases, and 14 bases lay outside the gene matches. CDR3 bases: TGTGCCAGCAGCCAACAGCCGGGACTAGGGAACCATGAGCAGTTCTTC. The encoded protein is CASSQQPGLGNHEQFF.

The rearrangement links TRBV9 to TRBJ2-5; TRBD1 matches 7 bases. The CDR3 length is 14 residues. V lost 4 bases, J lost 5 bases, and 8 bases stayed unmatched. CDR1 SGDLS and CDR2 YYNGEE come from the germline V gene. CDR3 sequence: CASSLTGFSETQYF. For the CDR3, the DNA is TGTGCCAGCAGCCTGACAGGGTTTAGTGAGACCCAGTACTTC.

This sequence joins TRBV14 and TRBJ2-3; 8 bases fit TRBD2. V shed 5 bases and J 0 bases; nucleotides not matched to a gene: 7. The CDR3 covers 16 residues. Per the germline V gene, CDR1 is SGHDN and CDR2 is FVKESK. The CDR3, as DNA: TGTGCCAGCAGCAGAACAGCGGGAGCTAGCACAGATACGCAGTATTTT. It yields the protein CASSRTAGASTDTQYF.

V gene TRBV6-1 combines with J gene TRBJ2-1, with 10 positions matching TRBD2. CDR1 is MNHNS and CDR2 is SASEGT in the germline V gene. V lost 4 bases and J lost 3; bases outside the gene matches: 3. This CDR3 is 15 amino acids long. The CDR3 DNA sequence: TGTGCCAGCAGTGTTAGCGGGGGGCACTACAATGAGCAGTTCTTC. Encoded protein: CASSVSGGHYNEQFF.

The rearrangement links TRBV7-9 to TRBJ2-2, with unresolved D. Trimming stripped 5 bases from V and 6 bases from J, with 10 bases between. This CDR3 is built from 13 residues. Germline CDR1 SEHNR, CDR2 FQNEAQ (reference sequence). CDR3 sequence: CASSLQAPGELFF. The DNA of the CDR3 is TGTGCCAGCAGCCTGCAGGCCCCCGGGGAGCTGTTTTTT. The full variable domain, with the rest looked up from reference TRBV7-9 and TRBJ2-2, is DTGVSQNPRHKITKRGQNVTFRCDPISEHNRLYWYRQTLGQGPEFLTYFQNEAQLEKSRLLSDRFSAERPKGSFSTLEIQRTEQGDSAMYLCASSLQAPGELFFGEGSRLTVL.

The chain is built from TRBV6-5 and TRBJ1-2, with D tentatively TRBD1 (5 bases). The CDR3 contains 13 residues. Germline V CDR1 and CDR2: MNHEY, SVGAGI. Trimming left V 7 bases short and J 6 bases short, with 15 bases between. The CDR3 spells CASIGEWGHGYTF. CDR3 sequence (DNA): TGTGCCAGCATAGGGGAATGGGGACATGGCTACACCTTC.

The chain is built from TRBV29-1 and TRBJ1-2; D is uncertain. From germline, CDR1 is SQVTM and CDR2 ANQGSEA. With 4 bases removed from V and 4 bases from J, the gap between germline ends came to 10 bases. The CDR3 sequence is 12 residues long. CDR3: CSVVSGSYGYTF. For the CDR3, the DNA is TGCAGCGTTGTATCGGGGTCCTATGGCTACACCTTC.

The CDR3 protein is CASSLWDSSNQPQHF. The CDR3 nucleotides read TGTGCCAGCAGTTTATGGGACAGTAGCAATCAGCCCCAGCATTTT. The V gene is TRBV28, the J gene TRBJ1-5; tentatively, D is TRBD1 (6 bases). The V and J ends lost 0 bases and 0 bases respectively, with 6 bases between them. Germline V gene lookup returns CDR1 MDHEN and CDR2 SYDVKM. The CDR3 is 15 amino acids.

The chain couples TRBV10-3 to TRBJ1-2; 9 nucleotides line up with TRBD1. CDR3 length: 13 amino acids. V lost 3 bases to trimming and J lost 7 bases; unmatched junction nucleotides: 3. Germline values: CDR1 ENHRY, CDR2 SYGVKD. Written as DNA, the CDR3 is TGTGCCATCAGTGAACAGGGGGCAAGTGGCTACACCTTC. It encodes CAISEQGASGYTF.

The CDR3 DNA is TGTGCCAGCAGCTTAGAACAGGGGGCTTACGAAGCTTTCTTT. Amino acids: CASSLEQGAYEAFF. The chain has TRBV7-9 and TRBJ1-1, with 9 bases lining up with TRBD1. V shed 1 base, J shed 8 bases, and the junction held 5 bases outside the gene matches. The germline gives CDR1 SEHNR, CDR2 FQNEAQ (reference sequence). The CDR3 totals 14 residues.

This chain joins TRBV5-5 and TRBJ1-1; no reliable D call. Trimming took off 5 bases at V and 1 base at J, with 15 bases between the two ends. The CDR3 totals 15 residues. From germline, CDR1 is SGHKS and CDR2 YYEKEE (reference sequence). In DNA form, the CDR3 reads TGTGCCAGCAGGCCGCGATTAGGGCGGAACACTGAAGCTTTCTTT. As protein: CASRPRLGRNTEAFF.

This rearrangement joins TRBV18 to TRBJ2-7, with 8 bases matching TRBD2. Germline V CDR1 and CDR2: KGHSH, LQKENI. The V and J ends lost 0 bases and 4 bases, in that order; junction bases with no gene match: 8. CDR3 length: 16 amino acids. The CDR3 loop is CASSPPSGGRPYEQYF. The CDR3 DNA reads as TGTGCCAGCTCACCACCCAGCGGGGGACGACCGTACGAGCAGTACTTC.

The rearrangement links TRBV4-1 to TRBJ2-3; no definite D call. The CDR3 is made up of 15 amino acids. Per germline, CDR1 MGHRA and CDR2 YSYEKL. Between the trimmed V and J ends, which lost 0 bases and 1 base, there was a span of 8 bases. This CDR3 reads CASSQDLVRTDTQYF. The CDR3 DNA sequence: TGCGCCAGCAGCCAAGATCTTGTCCGCACAGATACGCAGTATTTT.

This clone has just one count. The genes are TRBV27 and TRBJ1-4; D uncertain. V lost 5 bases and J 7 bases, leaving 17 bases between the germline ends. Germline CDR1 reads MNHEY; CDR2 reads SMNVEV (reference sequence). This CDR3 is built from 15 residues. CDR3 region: CASSPDNSWGEKLFF. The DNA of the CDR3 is TGTGCCAGCAGTCCTGATAACAGCTGGGGTGAAAAACTGTTTTTT.

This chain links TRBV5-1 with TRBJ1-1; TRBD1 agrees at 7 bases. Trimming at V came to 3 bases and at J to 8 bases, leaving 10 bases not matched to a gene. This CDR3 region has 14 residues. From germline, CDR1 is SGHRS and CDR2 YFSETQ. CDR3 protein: CASSSGQALVEAFF. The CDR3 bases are TGCGCCAGCAGCTCAGGACAGGCCCTAGTAGAAGCTTTCTTT.

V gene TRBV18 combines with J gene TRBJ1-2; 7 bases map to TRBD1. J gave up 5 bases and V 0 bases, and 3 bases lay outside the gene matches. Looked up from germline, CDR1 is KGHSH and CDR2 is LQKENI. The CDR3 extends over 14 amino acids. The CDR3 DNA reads TGTGCCAGCTCACCACCGACGACAGGGTATGGCTACACCTTC. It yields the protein CASSPPTTGYGYTF.

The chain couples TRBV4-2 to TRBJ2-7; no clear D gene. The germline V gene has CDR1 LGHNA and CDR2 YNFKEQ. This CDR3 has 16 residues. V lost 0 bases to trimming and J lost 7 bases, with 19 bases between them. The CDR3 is CASSQERPGGLGEQYF. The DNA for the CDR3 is TGTGCCAGCAGCCAAGAGCGACCAGGTGGGCTGGGGGAGCAGTACTTC.

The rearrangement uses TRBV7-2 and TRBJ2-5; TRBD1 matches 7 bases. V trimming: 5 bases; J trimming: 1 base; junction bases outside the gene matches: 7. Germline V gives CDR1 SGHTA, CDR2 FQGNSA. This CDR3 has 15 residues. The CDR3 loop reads CASSPRSGGQETQYF. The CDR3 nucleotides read TGTGCCAGCAGCCCCCGGTCAGGGGGCCAAGAGACCCAGTACTTC.

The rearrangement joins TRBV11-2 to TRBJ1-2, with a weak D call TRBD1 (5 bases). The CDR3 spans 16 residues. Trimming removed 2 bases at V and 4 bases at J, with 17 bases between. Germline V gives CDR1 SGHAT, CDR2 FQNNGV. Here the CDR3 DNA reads TGTGCCAGCAGCTTATTTAACAGGCCGGGTAGCTATGGCTACACCTTC. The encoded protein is CASSLFNRPGSYGYTF.

CDR3 sequence reads: CASSLGLAPYTQYF. The CDR3 DNA is TGTGCCAGCAGCTTGGGACTAGCGCCTTATACGCAGTATTTT. This chain connects TRBV9 to TRBJ2-3; 10 bases fit TRBD2. The V segment lost 4 bases and the J segment 7 bases; nucleotides outside the gene matches: 6. There are 14 residues in the CDR3. Germline V gives CDR1 SGDLS, CDR2 YYNGEE. The whole variable domain, filled in from reference TRBV9 and TRBJ2-3, reads DSGVTQTPKHLITATGQRVTLRCSPRSGDLSVYWYQQSLDQGLQFLIQYYNGEERAKGNILERFSAQQFPDLHSELNLSSLELGDSALYFCASSLGLAPYTQYFGPGTRLTVL.

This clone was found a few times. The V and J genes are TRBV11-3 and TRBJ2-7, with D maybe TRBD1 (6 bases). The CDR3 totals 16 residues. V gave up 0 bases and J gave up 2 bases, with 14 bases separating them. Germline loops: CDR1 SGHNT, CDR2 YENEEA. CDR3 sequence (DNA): TGTGCCAGCAGCTTAGAGTTTTTACAGGGAACCTACGAGCAGTACTTC. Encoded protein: CASSLEFLQGTYEQYF.